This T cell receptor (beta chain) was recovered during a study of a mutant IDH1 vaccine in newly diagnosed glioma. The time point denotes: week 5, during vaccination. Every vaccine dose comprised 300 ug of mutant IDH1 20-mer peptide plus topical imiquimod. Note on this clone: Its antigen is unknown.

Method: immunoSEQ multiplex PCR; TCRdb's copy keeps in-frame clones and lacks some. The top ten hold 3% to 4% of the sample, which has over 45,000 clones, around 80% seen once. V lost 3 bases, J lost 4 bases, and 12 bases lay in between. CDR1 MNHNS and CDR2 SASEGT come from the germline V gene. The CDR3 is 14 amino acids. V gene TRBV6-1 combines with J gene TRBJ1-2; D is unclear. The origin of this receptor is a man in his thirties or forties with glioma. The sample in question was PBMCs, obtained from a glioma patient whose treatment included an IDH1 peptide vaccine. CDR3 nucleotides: TGTGCCAGCAGTGACCGACCGACGATCTATGGCTACACCTTC. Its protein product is CASSDRPTIYGYTF.